This entry lists 30 T cell receptor beta chains sequenced from one sample in a study of T cells after somatic rescue of genetic block. The assay was immunoSEQ multiplex PCR, and TCRdb's table has in-frame clones only and misses some. The profile covers roughly 110,000 clones, with 85% to 95% appearing a single time and about 1.5% taken by the ten largest. The sample consisted of peripheral blood mononuclear cells (PBMCs). The source is a woman between 18 and 29 years old.

This clone has just one count. V usage is TRBV4-2 and J usage is TRBJ1-5, with D possibly matching TRBD1 (6 bases). CDR1 and CDR2 from the germline V gene are LGHNA and YNFKEQ. With 1 base removed from V and 1 base from J, the gap between germline ends came to 8 bases. CDR3 length: 15 residues. DNA of the CDR3: TGTGCCAGCAGCCAAGTGAGGGGGAGCAATCAGCCCCAGCATTTT. Its protein product is CASSQVRGSNQPQHF.

The chain couples TRBV30 to TRBJ2-3; no clear D gene. The CDR3 totals 14 residues. Germline V CDR1 and CDR2: GTSNPN, SVGIG (reference sequence). Trimming cost V 7 bases and J 4 bases, with 18 bases left between them. CDR3 sequence: CAFSTELIADTQYF. CDR3 coding DNA: TGTGCCTTTTCGACGGAATTAATTGCAGATACGCAGTATTTT.

This sequence joins TRBV9 and TRBJ1-1; D uncertain. This CDR3 has 15 residues. The V gene's germline CDR1 is SGDLS and CDR2 YYNGEE. Between the trimmed V and J ends, which lost 4 bases and 1 base, there was a span of 14 bases. The CDR3 loop reads CASSPRDNANTEAFF. As DNA, the CDR3 is TGTGCCAGCAGCCCTAGGGATAACGCGAACACTGAAGCTTTCTTT.

The genes are TRBV28 and TRBJ2-1; 9 bases map to TRBD2. Germline values: CDR1 MDHEN, CDR2 SYDVKM. The CDR3 has 16 residues. V was pared by 3 bases and J by 3 bases, with 6 bases of the junction left unmatched. The CDR3 DNA sequence: TGTGCCAGCAGTTTGTTAGCGGGGGAGGACTACAATGAGCAGTTCTTC. Translated, it gives CASSLLAGEDYNEQFF.

The chain joins TRBV10-3 to TRBJ1-1; D uncertain. This CDR3 is built from 11 residues. Trimming stripped 2 bases from V and 7 bases from J, with 5 bases between. Germline V lookup: CDR1 ENHRY, CDR2 SYGVKD. The CDR3 bases are TGTGCCATCAGTGAGAGGGATGAAGCTTTCTTT. Residues: CAISERDEAFF.

The V and J genes are TRBV6-6 and TRBJ2-3, with a tentative D call TRBD2 (6 bases). V lost 6 bases, J lost 5 bases, and 12 bases lay in between. Germline CDR1 and CDR2: MNHNY and SVGAGI (reference sequence). CDR3 size: 13 residues. The CDR3 nucleotides are TGTGCCAGCAGCCTGGCCGGGGGAGATACGCAGTATTTT. Protein sequence: CASSLAGGDTQYF.

The genes are TRBV30 and TRBJ2-1; 7 bases fit TRBD2. Trimming removed 4 bases from V and 0 bases from J; junction bases left unmatched: 24. The germline gives CDR1 GTSNPN, CDR2 SVGIG (reference sequence). This CDR3 spans 21 amino acids. The CDR3 is CAWTGLGAGRSSGASYNEQFF. CDR3 nucleotides: TGTGCCTGGACGGGGCTGGGCGCAGGGCGATCTAGCGGAGCCTCCTACAATGAGCAGTTCTTC. Looking up the rest from reference TRBV30 and TRBJ2-1 gives the full variable domain: SQTIHQWPATLVQPVGSPLSLECTVEGTSNPNLYWYRQAAGRGLQLLFYSVGIGQISSEVPQNLSASRPQDRQFILSSKKLLLSDSGFYLCAWTGLGAGRSSGASYNEQFFGPGTRLTVL.

The chain links TRBV4-2 to TRBJ1-4; 7 bases map to TRBD1. Trimming at V came to 4 bases and at J to 0 bases, leaving 5 bases not matched to a gene. CDR3 size: 16 residues. Germline V gene lookup returns CDR1 LGHNA and CDR2 YNFKEQ. The CDR3 region has the DNA TGTGCCAGCAGCCTGGACCAGGGGGCAACTAATGAAAAACTGTTTTTT. Its translation: CASSLDQGATNEKLFF.

The CDR3 here is CASRPLGAGNTIYF. CDR3 bases: TGTGCCAGCCGGCCCTTAGGGGCTGGAAACACCATATATTTT. The chain joins TRBV27 to TRBJ1-3; tentative D call: TRBD1 (5 bases). The V gene lost 8 bases and the J gene lost 2 bases, with 13 bases spanning the gap. Germline CDR1 is MNHEY and CDR2 is SMNVEV (reference sequence). The CDR3 loop spans 14 amino acids.

The chain links TRBV29-1 to TRBJ2-1, with D possibly matching TRBD2 (6 bases). Germline lookup yields CDR1 SQVTM and CDR2 ANQGSEA. The CDR3 runs to 13 residues. The ends were cut back, 7 bases at V and 4 bases at J, with 14 bases in the middle. The CDR3 region has the DNA TGCAGCGCCCAAATGGGGGGATACAATGAGCAGTTCTTC. This gives the protein CSAQMGGYNEQFF.

The chain joins TRBV5-4 to TRBJ1-6; D perhaps matches TRBD1 (6 bases). The CDR3 is 15 amino acids. The V end was cut by 0 bases, the J end by 9 bases, with 13 bases between. The germline gives CDR1 SGHNT, CDR2 YYREEE (reference sequence). CDR3 in DNA: TGTGCCAGCAGCTTGGACGGGGGCTTCAGTTCACCCCTCCACTTT. Its protein product is CASSLDGGFSSPLHF.

This sequence joins TRBV19 and TRBJ1-1, with 10 bases that match TRBD1. The V gene's germline CDR1 is LNHDA and CDR2 SQIVND (reference sequence). CDR3 length: 14 residues. Unmatched junction bases numbered 14, after V lost 8 bases and J lost 11 bases. CDR3 bases: TGTGCCAGTGGCGAAAGGGACAGGGGAGGGAAGGCTTTCTTT. Translating gives CASGERDRGGKAFF.

This chain uses TRBV6-1 with TRBJ1-5; D uncertain. The V end was cut by 6 bases, the J end by 5 bases, with 17 bases between. Germline V gene lookup returns CDR1 MNHNS and CDR2 SASEGT. The CDR3 has 15 residues. The CDR3 region has the DNA TGTGCCAGCAGGGGTGGGTGGCAGGCCTATCAGCCCCAGCATTTT. It translates to CASRGGWQAYQPQHF.

The CDR3 spells CASSEGSYSNQPQHF. The CDR3 DNA reads as TGTGCCAGCAGTGAGGGAAGTTATAGCAATCAGCCCCAGCATTTT. The chain is built from TRBV2 and TRBJ1-5; D not certain. The ends were cut back, 3 bases at V and 0 bases at J, with 9 bases in the middle. Germline-derived CDR1 and CDR2 are SNHLY and FYNNEI. The CDR3 extends over 15 amino acids.

The rearrangement uses TRBV5-4 and TRBJ1-6; D is unclear. With 0 bases removed from V and 7 bases from J, the gap between germline ends came to 11 bases. The CDR3 has 15 residues. The germline gives CDR1 SGHNT, CDR2 YYREEE (reference sequence). CDR3 coding DNA: TGTGCCAGCAGCTTGGAGGGTCCTAGAAATTCACCCCTCCACTTT. Translating gives CASSLEGPRNSPLHF.

This rearrangement joins TRBV29-1 to TRBJ1-3; D unclear. Per the germline V gene, CDR1 is SQVTM and CDR2 is ANQGSEA. Deletions cut 4 bases from V and 3 bases from J, with 13 bases between. The length of the CDR3 is 14 residues. The DNA for the CDR3 is TGCAGCGTTGTTTCCAGGAAAGATGGAAACACCATATATTTT. This encodes CSVVSRKDGNTIYF.

V gene TRBV10-2 combines with J gene TRBJ2-5, with a weak D call TRBD2 (5 bases). This CDR3 is 13 amino acids long. Germline V gene sequence: CDR1 WSHSY, CDR2 SAAADI. Between the trimmed V and J ends, which lost 5 bases and 4 bases, there was a span of 11 bases. CDR3 nucleotide sequence: TGCGCCAGCAGTCGACTACTAACAGAGACCCAGTACTTC. Its translation is CASSRLLTETQYF.

The rearrangement links TRBV5-1 to TRBJ2-7; D gene unclear. The germline V gene has CDR1 SGHRS and CDR2 YFSETQ. This CDR3 is 14 amino acids long. Trimming cost V 0 bases and J 0 bases, with 7 bases left between them. CDR3 bases: TGCGCCAGCAGCTTGGGTACAATCTCCTACGAGCAGTACTTC. Protein sequence: CASSLGTISYEQYF.

This clone was counted a single time. The J gene is TRBJ1-5, the V gene TRBV19, with TRBD1 matching 9 bases. The ends lost 2 bases at V and 4 bases at J; junction bases unmatched: 6. Germline lookup yields CDR1 LNHDA and CDR2 SQIVND (reference sequence). The CDR3 sequence is 16 residues long. The CDR3 sequence is CASSIPGTGRNQPQHF. The CDR3 DNA reads TGTGCCAGTAGTATACCCGGGACAGGGCGTAATCAGCCCCAGCATTTT.

The CDR3 reads CASGLPGQGYVEQFF. CDR3 nucleotide sequence: TGTGCTAGTGGGCTCCCGGGACAGGGGTACGTCGAGCAGTTCTTC. V and J are TRBV12-5 and TRBJ2-1; 10 bases are a match to TRBD1. Germline trimming cut 6 bases from V and 10 bases from J; bases unmatched to any gene: 12. The germline V gene encodes CDR1 LGHNT and CDR2 FRNRAP. This CDR3 contains 15 residues.

The chain combines TRBV7-9 with TRBJ2-3; weak D call: TRBD1 (6 bases). Trimming shortened V by 3 bases and J by 4 bases, and 17 bases separated the two germline ends. The V gene's germline CDR1 is SEHNR and CDR2 FQNEAQ (reference sequence). The CDR3 runs to 16 residues. CDR3 sequence reads: CASSFSRGMGADTQYF. CDR3 DNA: TGTGCCAGCAGCTTTTCGAGGGGGATGGGGGCAGATACGCAGTATTTT.

The CDR3 loop is CASSTDRDQPQHF. The CDR3 bases are TGTGCCAGCAGTACCGACAGGGATCAGCCCCAGCATTTT. This sequence joins TRBV6-6 and TRBJ1-5, with 7 bases lining up with TRBD1. CDR1 and CDR2 (germline): MNHNY, SVGAGI (reference sequence). The CDR3 has 13 residues. The ends lost 5 bases at V and 5 bases at J; junction bases unmatched: 3.

V gene TRBV5-1 combines with J gene TRBJ2-2; a possible D gene is TRBD1 (6 bases). The germline V gene encodes CDR1 SGHRS and CDR2 YFSETQ. Trimming shortened V by 4 bases and J by 2 bases, and 15 bases separated the two germline ends. This CDR3 spans 16 amino acids. The CDR3 sequence is CASSPAAGVNTGELFF. As DNA, the CDR3 is TGCGCCAGCAGCCCTGCGGCAGGGGTCAACACCGGGGAGCTGTTTTTT.

The chain is built from TRBV6-5 and TRBJ1-4; a weak D match, TRBD1 (6 bases). This CDR3 is built from 15 residues. Germline V gives CDR1 MNHEY, CDR2 SVGAGI. Trimming removed 6 bases from V and 2 bases from J, with 13 bases in between. The CDR3 here is CASRPVDRTNEKLFF. For the CDR3, the DNA is TGTGCCAGCAGACCCGTAGACAGGACTAATGAAAAACTGTTTTTT.

This clone has just one count. The J gene is TRBJ1-1, the V gene TRBV6-1; D gene uncertain. Per germline, CDR1 MNHNS and CDR2 SASEGT. The CDR3 sequence is 12 residues long. V lost 6 bases to trimming and J lost 8 bases, with 13 bases between them. CDR3 in DNA: TGTGCCAGCAGCCGCAGCGGTCTGGAAGCTTTCTTT. It codes for CASSRSGLEAFF.

The chain is built from TRBV30 and TRBJ1-1; unclear D gene. The CDR3 runs to 12 residues. With 1 base removed from V and 0 bases from J, the gap between germline ends came to 3 bases. Germline V lookup: CDR1 GTSNPN, CDR2 SVGIG (reference sequence). The CDR3 loop is CAWSDMNTEAFF. The DNA for the CDR3 is TGTGCCTGGAGTGATATGAACACTGAAGCTTTCTTT.

The chain couples TRBV6-5 to TRBJ1-6; TRBD1 matches 9 bases. The CDR3 has 16 residues. Trimming took 0 bases from V and 5 from J; bases not matched to a gene: 2. Germline values: CDR1 MNHEY, CDR2 SVGAGI. The CDR3 nucleotides read TGTGCCAGCAGTTACTCTGGGACAGGGCATAATTCACCCCTCCACTTT. Translated: CASSYSGTGHNSPLHF.

This chain's CDR3 is CASSATGLEPQHF. For the CDR3, the DNA is TGTGCCAGCTCAGCGACAGGGTTAGAGCCCCAGCATTTT. The gene calls are TRBV18 and TRBJ1-5, with 7 bases fitting TRBD1. V lost 5 bases, J lost 8 bases, and 6 bases stayed unmatched. Germline values: CDR1 KGHSH, CDR2 LQKENI. This CDR3 contains 13 residues.

CDR3 nucleotide sequence: TGTGCCAGCAGTCCACAGGGCCGGCAGTTCTTC. This sequence encodes CASSPQGRQFF. The chain links TRBV2 to TRBJ2-1; D may be TRBD1 (6 bases). CDR3 length: 11 amino acids. Germline V gene sequence: CDR1 SNHLY, CDR2 FYNNEI. The V gene lost 5 bases and the J gene lost 12 bases, with 11 bases spanning the gap.

This chain links TRBV25-1 with TRBJ2-3, with unresolved D. CDR1 and CDR2 from the germline V gene are MGHDK and SYGVNS. CDR3 length: 15 amino acids. V was clipped by 2 bases and J by 1 base, with 10 bases between them. The CDR3 is CASSEETRRTDTQYF. CDR3 nucleotide sequence: TGTGCCAGCAGTGAAGAGACTCGCCGCACAGATACGCAGTATTTT. Variable domain in full (rest from reference TRBV25-1 and TRBJ2-3): EADIYQTPRYLVIGTGKKITLECSQTMGHDKMYWYQQDPGMELHLIHYSYGVNSTEKGDLSSESTVSRIRTEHFPLTLESARPSHTSQYLCASSEETRRTDTQYFGPGTRLTVL.